The clone carrying this T cell receptor (beta chain) was recorded at least ten times. The data stem from a study of neurological immune-mediated disorders. The authors obtained over 200 million TCR-beta sequences from 15-18 subjects per sequencing run. TCRdb called the 5' RACE reads again in MiXCR, with one record for every CDR3 protein. The sample has 57,000 or so distinct CDR3 sequences, around a tenth seen once. Time point denoted: longitudinal time-point 2. Libraries used 2 million unsorted PBMCs kept frozen in RNAlater. V dropped 5 bases and J dropped 8; count of bases not matched to a gene: 7. This CDR3 is 13 amino acids long. The germline V gene encodes CDR1 SGHRS and CDR2 YFSETQ.

The rearrangement joins TRBV5-1 to TRBJ2-1; 7 bases fit TRBD1. Specimen: PBMCs. The receptor was derived from a man aged 25 to 40 in good health. Written as DNA, the CDR3 is TGCGCCAGCAGAGACGCCGGGACAGATGAGCAGTTCTTC. Amino acid sequence: CASRDAGTDEQFF. Full variable domain (rest looked up from reference TRBV5-1 and TRBJ2-1): KAGVTQTPRYLIKTRGQQVTLSCSPISGHRSVSWYQQTPGQGLQFLFEYFSETQRNKGNFPGRFSGRQFSNSRSEMNVSTLELGDSALYLCASRDAGTDEQFFGPGTRLTVL.